These T cell receptor beta chains were read from a single sample in a study of cytomegalovirus exposure and HLA in healthy donors. Libraries were prepared by immunoSEQ multiplex PCR; TCRdb keeps only in-frame clonotypes and omits some of them. Of 160,000 or so clones listed, 80% are singletons. What was sequenced was PBMCs. The origin of the receptors is a man aged 40-55 years in good health and CMV-seronegative. Each CDR3 is given with its conserved first and last residue. Fields, in order: J gene, clone size, V gene, D gene, CDR3 protein, CDR3 DNA. D genes are given only for firm matches. Clone size is given for some rows only: seen once, a few or many times, or a class if the clone is expanded.

J: TRBJ2-7
size: few
V: TRBV27
D: TRBD2
CDR3: CASSLQGLGYEQYF
DNA: TGTGCCAGCAGTTTACAGGGACTAGGATACGAGCAGTACTTC

J: TRBJ1-2
size: .
V: TRBV7-9
D: TRBD1
CDR3: CASSLGGTGSYGYTF
DNA: TGTGCCAGCAGCTTAGGAGGGACAGGGAGCTATGGCTACACCTTC

J: TRBJ1-6
size: once
V: TRBV19
D: .
CDR3: CASLRRFGGSPLHF
DNA: TGTGCCAGCCTAAGGAGGTTTGGAGGTTCACCCCTCCACTTT

J: TRBJ2-2
size: .
V: TRBV18
D: .
CDR3: CASSPGAAGELFF
DNA: TGTGCCAGCTCACCGGGCGCCGCCGGGGAGCTGTTTTTT

J: TRBJ2-2
size: .
V: TRBV18
D: .
CDR3: CASSPGRTGELFF
DNA: TGTGCCAGCTCACCAGGGAGGACCGGGGAGCTGTTTTTT

J: TRBJ1-2
size: .
V: TRBV9
D: TRBD1
CDR3: CASSGGGQGNYGYTF
DNA: TGTGCCAGCAGCGGGGGGGGACAGGGGAACTATGGCTACACCTTC

J: TRBJ2-1
size: .
V: TRBV4-1
D: .
CDR3: CASSQVFDWRGPIYEQFF
DNA: TGCGCCAGCAGCCAAGTGTTTGACTGGCGGGGGCCGATCTATGAGCAGTTCTTC

J: TRBJ1-5
size: few
V: TRBV5-5
D: .
CDR3: CASSLGAISNQPQHF
DNA: TGTGCCAGCAGCTTGGGGGCAATAAGCAATCAGCCCCAGCATTTT

J: TRBJ1-5
size: .
V: TRBV6-1
D: .
CDR3: CASSEFMSQGSNQPQHF
DNA: TGTGCCAGCAGTGAATTCATGTCACAGGGAAGCAATCAGCCCCAGCATTTT

J: TRBJ1-1
size: few
V: TRBV27
D: .
CDR3: CASSPGKVGGGTEAFF
DNA: TGTGCCAGCAGTCCCGGAAAGGTGGGGGGAGGCACTGAAGCTTTCTTT

J: TRBJ1-2
size: .
V: TRBV19
D: .
CDR3: CASTHRGYGYTF
DNA: TGTGCCAGTACCCATAGGGGGTATGGCTACACCTTC

J: TRBJ2-5
size: .
V: TRBV5-4
D: .
CDR3: CASSLEGGRQETQYF
DNA: TGTGCCAGCAGCTTAGAGGGGGGGAGGCAAGAGACCCAGTACTTC

J: TRBJ2-3
size: .
V: TRBV9
D: TRBD1
CDR3: CASSANRGGTDTQYF
DNA: TGTGCCAGCAGCGCGAACAGGGGGGGCACAGATACGCAGTATTTT

J: TRBJ2-3
size: few
V: TRBV4-3
D: .
CDR3: CASSQDRQGTDTQYF
DNA: TGCGCCAGCAGCCAAGATCGGCAGGGAACAGATACGCAGTATTTT

J: TRBJ1-4
size: .
V: TRBV4-1
D: .
CDR3: CASSQSIRDWKEKLFF
DNA: TGCGCCAGCAGCCAGTCCATCAGGGATTGGAAAGAAAAACTGTTTTTT

J: TRBJ2-7
size: .
V: TRBV18
D: TRBD1
CDR3: CASSPQQGVEASF
DNA: TGTGCCAGCTCACCACAACAGGGGGTGGAGGCTAGCTTC

J: TRBJ2-3
size: .
V: TRBV5-8
D: .
CDR3: CASSFGRGGTDTQYF
DNA: TGTGCCAGCAGCTTCGGCAGGGGTGGCACAGATACGCAGTATTTT

J: TRBJ2-5
size: .
V: TRBV7-9
D: TRBD1
CDR3: CASSLKGAGETQYF
DNA: TGTGCCAGCAGCTTAAAGGGGGCTGGGGAGACCCAGTACTTC

J: TRBJ2-1
size: once
V: TRBV27
D: TRBD2
CDR3: CASSSTSAVYNEQFF
DNA: TGTGCCAGCAGTTCGACTAGCGCGGTGTACAATGAGCAGTTCTTC

J: TRBJ2-3
size: .
V: TRBV7-2
D: .
CDR3: CASRTLGDTQYF
DNA: TGTGCCAGCAGAACACTAGGGGATACGCAGTATTTT

J: TRBJ1-2
size: .
V: TRBV7-9
D: .
CDR3: CASSLGATYGYTF
DNA: TGTGCCAGCAGCTTAGGGGCCACCTATGGCTACACCTTC

J: TRBJ2-1
size: .
V: TRBV7-9
D: TRBD2
CDR3: CASSLFHTGGILRVNEQFF
DNA: TGTGCCAGCAGCTTATTTCATACGGGGGGGATTCTTCGGGTCAATGAGCAGTTCTTC

J: TRBJ2-3
size: .
V: TRBV2
D: TRBD2
CDR3: CASAAGGSTDTQYF
DNA: TGTGCCAGCGCCGCGGGGGGGAGCACAGATACGCAGTATTTT

J: TRBJ2-3
size: .
V: TRBV27
D: .
CDR3: CASRRFTDTQYF
DNA: TGTGCCAGCAGGCGATTTACAGATACGCAGTATTTT

J: TRBJ2-5
size: few
V: TRBV5-1
D: TRBD2
CDR3: CASSPKSTRRKSGGGGETQYF
DNA: TGCGCCAGCAGCCCAAAATCCACCCGCAGAAAAAGCGGGGGAGGTGGGGAGACCCAGTACTTC

J: TRBJ2-1
size: .
V: TRBV5-6
D: TRBD1
CDR3: CASSSGTGGNEQFF
DNA: TGTGCCAGCAGCTCCGGGACAGGGGGCAATGAGCAGTTCTTC

J: TRBJ1-5
size: .
V: TRBV10-3
D: .
CDR3: CAISEGATAYQPQHF
DNA: TGTGCCATCAGTGAAGGTGCGACAGCTTATCAGCCCCAGCATTTT

J: TRBJ2-3
size: .
V: TRBV5-1
D: .
CDR3: CASTMVGGPTDTQYF
DNA: TGCGCCAGCACCATGGTGGGGGGGCCCACAGATACGCAGTATTTT

J: TRBJ2-7
size: .
V: TRBV5-1
D: TRBD2
CDR3: CASSPGGSGGPAF
DNA: TGCGCCAGCAGTCCGGGGGGGAGTGGGGGCCCCGCCTTC

J: TRBJ2-3
size: few
V: TRBV29-1
D: TRBD1
CDR3: CSVGTGGVTDTQYF
DNA: TGCAGCGTCGGGACAGGGGGCGTCACAGATACGCAGTATTTT

J: TRBJ2-3
size: .
V: TRBV13
D: TRBD1
CDR3: CASSLAETGQADTQYF
DNA: TGTGCCAGCAGCTTAGCGGAGACAGGGCAGGCAGATACGCAGTATTTT

J: TRBJ1-1
size: .
V: TRBV2
D: .
CDR3: CASSAPTVNTEAFF
DNA: TGTGCCAGCAGTGCACCGACAGTTAACACTGAAGCTTTCTTT

J: TRBJ2-1
size: once
V: TRBV5-1
D: TRBD1
CDR3: CASRKDRRGQFF
DNA: TGCGCCAGCAGAAAGGACAGGCGAGGTCAGTTCTTC

J: TRBJ2-3
size: .
V: TRBV25-1
D: .
CDR3: CASSELGTRTDTQYF
DNA: TGTGCCAGCAGTGAATTGGGGACACGCACAGATACGCAGTATTTT

J: TRBJ2-7
size: .
V: TRBV6-1
D: TRBD1
CDR3: CASSEVDRYYEQYF
DNA: TGTGCCAGCAGTGAAGTGGACAGGTACTACGAGCAGTACTTC

J: TRBJ2-2
size: .
V: TRBV5-1
D: .
CDR3: CASSFDGANTGELFF
DNA: TGCGCCAGCAGCTTCGACGGGGCGAACACCGGGGAGCTGTTTTTT

J: TRBJ1-3
size: .
V: TRBV7-9
D: .
CDR3: CASSRDGNTIYF
DNA: TGTGCCAGCAGCCGGGATGGAAACACCATATATTTT

J: TRBJ2-5
size: .
V: TRBV12-5
D: TRBD2
CDR3: CASGLTSGGQETQYF
DNA: TGTGCTAGTGGTTTGACTAGCGGGGGCCAAGAGACCCAGTACTTC

J: TRBJ2-7
size: .
V: TRBV29-1
D: TRBD2
CDR3: CSVSGTSYEQYF
DNA: TGCAGCGTTTCCGGGACTAGCTACGAGCAGTACTTC

J: TRBJ2-5
size: once
V: TRBV5-1
D: .
CDR3: CASSGGASGETQYF
DNA: TGCGCCAGCAGCGGGGGGGCCTCCGGGGAGACCCAGTACTTC

J: TRBJ2-5
size: .
V: TRBV10-3
D: TRBD2
CDR3: CAISGLAEETQYF
DNA: TGTGCCATCAGTGGACTAGCGGAGGAGACCCAGTACTTC

J: TRBJ2-2
size: few
V: TRBV7-9
D: .
CDR3: CASSPPQVWVSGELFF
DNA: TGTGCCAGCAGCCCCCCCCAGGTCTGGGTGTCCGGGGAGCTGTTTTTT

J: TRBJ1-2
size: .
V: TRBV21-1
D: .
CDR3: CASSPRTGLNYGYTF
DNA: TGTGCCAGCAGCCCCCGGACAGGCTTAAACTATGGCTACACCTTC

J: TRBJ2-4
size: .
V: TRBV5-1
D: .
CDR3: CASSDDRGGNVNIQYF
DNA: TGCGCCAGCAGCGACGACAGGGGAGGGAACGTAAACATTCAGTACTTC

J: TRBJ2-1
size: .
V: TRBV9
D: TRBD1
CDR3: CASSVGTGPYNEQFF
DNA: TGTGCCAGCAGCGTAGGGACAGGGCCCTACAATGAGCAGTTCTTC

J: TRBJ2-3
size: .
V: TRBV27
D: .
CDR3: CASTKNRDLLDTQYF
DNA: TGTGCCAGCACTAAAAACCGGGACTTATTAGATACGCAGTATTTT

J: TRBJ2-4
size: .
V: TRBV4-3
D: TRBD1
CDR3: CASSQDVPGGPTNIQYF
DNA: TGCGCCAGCAGCCAAGACGTCCCAGGGGGCCCTACAAACATTCAGTACTTC

J: TRBJ2-7
size: .
V: TRBV7-9
D: .
CDR3: CASSLETGAYEQYF
DNA: TGTGCCAGCAGCTTAGAAACAGGCGCCTACGAGCAGTACTTC

J: TRBJ1-6
size: .
V: TRBV27
D: .
CDR3: CASSFGGDSPLHF
DNA: TGTGCCAGCAGTTTCGGGGGGGATTCACCCCTCCACTTT

J: TRBJ2-7
size: .
V: TRBV27
D: TRBD2
CDR3: CASSPTPTSAEQYF
DNA: TGTGCCAGCAGTCCAACCCCCACTAGCGCCGAGCAGTACTTC

J: TRBJ2-5
size: .
V: TRBV27
D: TRBD1
CDR3: CATQGQNEETQYF
DNA: TGTGCCACCCAGGGACAGAATGAAGAGACCCAGTACTTC

J: TRBJ1-5
size: .
V: TRBV19
D: TRBD1
CDR3: CASREIQGFYSNQPQHF
DNA: TGTGCCAGTAGAGAGATACAGGGGTTTTATAGCAATCAGCCCCAGCATTTT